This passage covers 27 T cell receptor beta chains from one sample sequenced in a study of CD8+CD57+ T cells in acquired aplastic anemia. Genomic DNA constituted the template upon which TCR beta VDJ and CDR3 profiling was performed. TCRdb re-called the reads with MiXCR, one entry per CDR3 protein. The table has about 150,000 distinct CDR3 sequences, around two fifths seen once; the top ten hold less than 8.5%. The sample consisted of sorted CD4+, CD8+, or CD8+CD57+ T cells (not recorded which) from PBMCs. The source of these receptors is a human donor in good health, serving as a control.

In its sample, this clonotype was seen many times. This sequence joins TRBV24-1 and TRBJ2-2; TRBD2 matches 12 bases. This CDR3 is 16 amino acids long. Germline V gives CDR1 KGHDR, CDR2 SFDVKD. V lost 7 bases and J lost 0; bases outside the gene matches: 2. The CDR3, as DNA: TGTGCCACCAGGGGGACTAGCGGGTCGAACACCGGGGAGCTGTTTTTT. Amino acids: CATRGTSGSNTGELFF.

On this clonotype: Germline and junction disagree at one end, which may indicate a read error. The V and J genes are TRBV3-1 and TRBJ1-2; D is ambiguous. This CDR3 has 14 amino acids. Germline CDR1 reads LGHDT; CDR2 reads YNNKEL (reference sequence). The CDR3 region is CTSSQDRSSRRVAF. CDR3 nucleotide sequence: TGTACCAGCAGCCAAGATCGGAGTTCACGACGCGTTGCCTTC.

This clonotype was found many times. The chain is built from TRBV29-1 and TRBJ2-5; D may be TRBD1 (6 bases). The CDR3 contains 11 residues. Looked up from germline, CDR1 is SQVTM and CDR2 is ANQGSEA. Trimming took 7 bases from V and 5 from J, leaving 11 bases between them. CDR3 sequence: CSARTAETQYF. CDR3 coding DNA: TGCAGCGCAAGGACAGCGGAGACCCAGTACTTC.

This clonotype has ten or more counts. This chain links TRBV24-1 with TRBJ1-2, with a weak D call TRBD1 (6 bases). Germline V gives CDR1 KGHDR, CDR2 SFDVKD. V lost 4 bases and J 3 bases, leaving 11 bases between the germline ends. The CDR3 totals 14 residues. CDR3 bases: TGTGCCACCAGTGACTGGGACAACGACTATGGCTACACCTTC. Protein product: CATSDWDNDYGYTF.

This sequence joins TRBV11-1 and TRBJ1-2; TRBD1 matches 10 bases. CDR3 size: 15 residues. CDR1 SGHAT and CDR2 FQDESV come from the germline V gene (reference sequence). V lost 4 bases to trimming and J lost 3 bases; unmatched junction nucleotides: 5. Here the CDR3 reads CASSSGQGRDYGYTF. The CDR3 DNA sequence: TGTGCCAGCAGCTCGGGACAGGGGCGGGACTATGGCTACACCTTC.

V and J are TRBV19 and TRBJ1-5; D remains ambiguous. V lost 6 bases and J lost 0, with 12 bases in between. This CDR3 has 15 amino acids. Germline V gene sequence: CDR1 LNHDA, CDR2 SQIVND (reference sequence). The CDR3 here is CASSPQRNSNQPQHF. The CDR3 nucleotides read TGTGCCAGTAGCCCTCAGCGAAATAGCAATCAGCCCCAGCATTTT.

This clonotype was seen ten or more times. The chain uses TRBV4-1 and TRBJ1-2; D is possibly TRBD1 (5 bases). Germline lookup yields CDR1 MGHRA and CDR2 YSYEKL. The CDR3 spans 14 residues. V was trimmed by 1 base and J by 8 bases, leaving 14 bases between them. DNA for the CDR3: TGCGCCAGCAGCCAAGTGCTGGGGACGAAAGGCTACACCTTC. Amino acids: CASSQVLGTKGYTF.

This clonotype was counted many times. The chain uses TRBV6-5 and TRBJ2-3; 9 nucleotides align to TRBD2. Germline CDR1 MNHEY, CDR2 SVGAGI. The CDR3 sequence is 14 residues long. V gave up 6 bases and J gave up 2 bases; unmatched junction bases: 3. In nucleotides, the CDR3 is TGTGCCAGCAGGCTAGCGGGACCCACAGATACGCAGTATTTT. This gives the protein CASRLAGPTDTQYF.

As regards this clonotype: This may be a read error, as it is one base from a much larger clone. The chain carries TRBV7-9 and TRBJ1-2; weak D call: TRBD1 (6 bases). CDR1 is SEHNR and CDR2 is FQNEAQ in the germline V gene (reference sequence). V lost 3 bases, J lost 4 bases, and 15 bases lay in between. The CDR3 is 15 amino acids. CDR3 nucleotide sequence: TGTGCCAGCAGCTTGGCGGGGGGGGCTAGCTATGGCTACACCTTC. Translating gives CASSLAGGASYGYTF.

This clonotype has at least ten counts. The chain uses TRBV12-3 or TRBV12-4 and TRBJ2-2, with D possibly TRBD2 on 6 matching bases. This CDR3 has 14 amino acids. V lost 6 bases to trimming and J lost 5 bases, with 13 bases between them. The chain's CDR3 is CASSRSGHTGELFF. The DNA of the CDR3 is TGTGCCAGCAGCCGTAGCGGACATACCGGGGAGCTGTTTTTT.

This chain uses TRBV11-2 with TRBJ1-2; D unclear. This CDR3 region has 14 residues. Trimming shortened V by 0 bases and J by 3 bases, and 8 bases separated the two germline ends. CDR1 and CDR2 (germline): SGHAT, FQNNGV. Written as DNA, the CDR3 is TGTGCCAGCAGCTTAGAGTTTGCTCACTATGGCTACACCTTC. The encoded protein is CASSLEFAHYGYTF.

About this clonotype itself: A clone one base away is much larger, so this may be a read error. J is TRBJ2-7 and V is TRBV6-2 or TRBV6-3, with D possibly matching TRBD2 (6 bases). The CDR3 totals 14 residues. Trimming shortened V by 6 bases and J by 3 bases, and 15 bases separated the two germline ends. Germline V gives CDR1 MNHEY, CDR2 SVGEGT. The CDR3 DNA reads as TGTGCCAGCAGATGGGGACGGGGAGGCTACGAGCAGTACTTC. Protein sequence: CASRWGRGGYEQYF.

This clonotype appeared many times. The chain joins TRBV13 to TRBJ1-2; perhaps TRBD1 as D (5 bases). The V gene lost 3 bases and the J gene lost 10 bases, with 15 bases spanning the gap. Germline assignment: CDR1 PRHDT and CDR2 FYEKMQ (reference sequence). The CDR3 spans 13 residues. CDR3 bases: TGTGCCAGCAGCTTGTGGGACGGGAGGTCCTACACCTTC. Translation: CASSLWDGRSYTF.

The V and J genes are TRBV6-5 and TRBJ1-5; the D is unclear. Trimming removed 4 bases at V and 2 bases at J, with 15 bases between. The CDR3 runs 16 residues. CDR1 and CDR2 (germline): MNHEY, SVGAGI. This chain's CDR3 is CASSSVVPEGNQPQHF. The CDR3 nucleotides are TGTGCCAGCAGTTCCGTGGTCCCTGAAGGCAATCAGCCCCAGCATTTT.

This clonotype came up many times. This chain uses TRBV6-1 with TRBJ1-5; D is undetermined. This CDR3 contains 13 residues. Germline CDR1 is MNHNS and CDR2 is SASEGT. Trimming left V 1 base short and J 9 bases short, with 10 bases between. The chain's CDR3 is CASSEGRAWPQHF. In DNA, the CDR3 is TGTGCCAGCAGTGAAGGACGCGCCTGGCCCCAGCATTTT.

The sample holds one count of this clonotype. The chain has TRBV9 and TRBJ1-2; D is ambiguous. Germline loops: CDR1 SGDLS, CDR2 YYNGEE. The CDR3 spans 12 residues. The V gene lost 3 bases and the J gene lost 4 bases, with 7 bases spanning the gap. The CDR3 nucleotides are TGTGCCAGCAGCGGTTACAGCTATGGCTACACCTTC. Translation: CASSGYSYGYTF.

This clonotype occurred once. The V gene is TRBV10-3, the J gene TRBJ2-3; 11 bases are a match to TRBD2. After removal of 10 bases from V and 3 bases from J, the junction contained 12 bases not matched to a gene. Germline V gene data show CDR1 as ENHRY and CDR2 as SYGVKD. This CDR3 is built from 16 residues. The DNA of the CDR3 is TGTGCCACCACAAGCCCTAGCGGGAGGACGACAGATACGCAGTATTTT. This gives the protein CATTSPSGRTTDTQYF.

This clonotype was picked up many times. This CDR3 reads CASSGQYNQPQHF. CDR3 sequence (DNA): TGTGCCAGCAGTGGACAGTACAATCAGCCCCAGCATTTT. This chain links TRBV6-1 with TRBJ1-5, with D maybe TRBD1 (5 bases). In germline, CDR1 is MNHNS, CDR2 SASEGT. V lost 4 bases and J lost 3, with 7 bases in between. CDR3 length equals 13 residues.

The V and J genes are TRBV10-3 and TRBJ2-3; 7 bases fit TRBD2. The junction had 17 bases not matched to a gene; V was cut back by 10 bases and J by 7 bases. This CDR3 has 15 residues. CDR1 is ENHRY, CDR2 SYGVKD, per germline. CDR3 in amino acids: CATAFISGDSYTQYF. The CDR3 DNA reads TGTGCCACCGCTTTTATAAGCGGGGATTCGTATACGCAGTATTTT.

Points on this clonotype: This sequence may be a read error, since a much larger clone differs from it by one base. Likely a read error: the CDR3 ends without its conserved phenylalanine or tryptophan. The chain couples TRBV11-2 to TRBJ1-4; TRBD1 aligns across 9 bases. CDR1 SGHAT and CDR2 FQNNGV come from the germline V gene. The CDR3 contains 16 residues. Germline trimming cut 5 bases from V and 8 bases from J; bases unmatched to any gene: 12. The CDR3 DNA reads TGTGCCAGCAGCGCCCGAGGGACAGGGAGTAGCGAAAAACTGTTTCTT. It codes for CASSARGTGSSEKLFL.

This clonotype was recorded once. This clone may be a read error of a much larger clone one base away. This chain uses TRBV3-1 with TRBJ2-1; 7 bases fit TRBD2. After removal of 1 base from V and 6 bases from J, the junction contained 3 bases not matched to a gene. Germline CDR1 and CDR2: LGHDT and YNNKEL (reference sequence). This CDR3 has 14 residues. The CDR3: CASSQGAGSNEQFF. CDR3 DNA sequence: TGTGCCAGCAGCCAAGGAGCGGGGAGCAATGAGCAGTTCTTC.

This clonotype was counted only a few times. In nucleotides, the CDR3 is TGTGCCAGCAGTCGGTCAACCCTCGATGAAAAACTGTTTTTT. This codes for CASSRSTLDEKLFF. The gene calls are TRBV6-1 and TRBJ1-4, with D hard to call. This CDR3 spans 14 amino acids. V lost 5 bases and J 6 bases, leaving 13 bases between the germline ends. Per the germline V gene, CDR1 is MNHNS and CDR2 is SASEGT.

For this clonotype: No conserved phenylalanine or tryptophan ends this CDR3, so it is likely a read error. The rearrangement joins TRBV20-1 to TRBJ2-7; D is perhaps TRBD1 (6 bases). Trimming took off 7 bases at V and 1 base at J, with 17 bases between the two ends. Germline V gene data show CDR1 as DFQATT and CDR2 as SNEGSKA (reference sequence). The CDR3 covers 14 residues. DNA of the CDR3: TGCAGTGTCCTCAGGGACACGATATCCTACGAGCAGTACCTC. As protein: CSVLRDTISYEQYL.

This clonotype was recorded many times. The CDR3: CASSLSSAKDSPLHF. CDR3 in DNA: TGTGCCAGCAGCCTTTCGAGCGCCAAGGATTCACCCCTCCACTTT. The chain has TRBV9 and TRBJ1-6; D is undetermined. Per germline, CDR1 SGDLS and CDR2 YYNGEE. This CDR3 is built from 15 residues. V dropped 4 bases and J dropped 8 bases, with 16 bases sitting between them. The full variable domain, with the rest looked up from reference TRBV9 and TRBJ1-6, is DSGVTQTPKHLITATGQRVTLRCSPRSGDLSVYWYQQSLDQGLQFLIQYYNGEERAKGNILERFSAQQFPDLHSELNLSSLELGDSALYFCASSLSSAKDSPLHFGNGTRLTVT.

The chain couples TRBV30 to TRBJ1-5; maybe TRBD1 (6 bases). This CDR3 has 14 amino acids. Germline loops: CDR1 GTSNPN, CDR2 SVGIG (reference sequence). Between the trimmed V and J ends, which lost 5 bases and 4 bases, there was a span of 15 bases. The CDR3 nucleotides read TGTGCCTGGGGGATAGGACAGAGAAATCAGCCCCAGCATTTT. As protein: CAWGIGQRNQPQHF.

This clonotype was found a few times. The J gene is TRBJ1-1, the V gene TRBV18; possible D gene TRBD1, 6 bases. Trimming cost V 4 bases and J 5 bases, with 17 bases left between them. The CDR3 sequence is 15 residues long. The germline CDR1 and CDR2 sequences are KGHSH and LQKENI. Here the CDR3 DNA reads TGTGCCAGCTCACAACAAGGGGGGTTGTGGACTGAAGCTTTCTTT. Translated: CASSQQGGLWTEAFF.

This clonotype was seen many times. The genes are TRBV4-2 and TRBJ2-1; 7 bases align to TRBD1. This CDR3 is 13 amino acids long. V lost 1 base, J lost 11 bases, and 5 bases stayed unmatched. Germline V gene sequence: CDR1 LGHNA, CDR2 YNFKEQ. Written as DNA, the CDR3 is TGTGCCAGCAGCCAAGTTCGGACAGGAAAGCAGTTCTTC. Its translation is CASSQVRTGKQFF.